Below are 13 T cell receptor beta chains sequenced from a single sample in a study of beta chain features in type 1 diabetes. The investigators reverse transcribed all of the isolated RNA, so they sequenced expressed TCRB transcripts. The data were produced by immunoSEQ multiplex PCR, yet TCRdb's version contains in-frame clones alone and is incomplete. This sample yields 250,000 to 300,000 clones, of which 24% are seen a single time; 0.012% belongs to the top ten. Antigens of these TCRs are unknown. Points from the study as a whole: All four CD4+ subsets from Type 1 diabetes patients carried moderately but significantly shorter TCRB CDR3s.

The specimen was naive CD4+ T cells from blood. The receptor source for this set is a woman between 25 and 40 years old with type 1 diabetes.

This clone came up a few times. The chain couples TRBV11-2 to TRBJ2-7, with D possibly TRBD2 on 5 matching bases. V lost 4 bases to trimming and J lost 2 bases, with 15 bases between them. Germline V gives CDR1 SGHAT, CDR2 FQNNGV. This CDR3 is built from 15 residues. For the CDR3, the DNA is TGTGCCAGCAGCTCCACTAGGCGTGGGGCCTACGAGCAGTACTTC. This translates into CASSSTRRGAYEQYF.

This clone came up a few times. The chain links TRBV29-1 to TRBJ2-1; TRBD2 agrees at 9 bases. Germline assignment: CDR1 SQVTM and CDR2 ANQGSEA. V dropped 8 bases and J dropped 15; count of bases not matched to a gene: 11. The CDR3 is made up of 11 amino acids. The CDR3 DNA reads TGCAGCTGCCTAGCGGGAACCCTGGGGTTCTTC. Translated: CSCLAGTLGFF.

This clone was observed a few times. The rearrangement links TRBV30 to TRBJ1-1; D may be TRBD1 (6 bases). The CDR3 length is 16 residues. Trimming pared 0 bases from V and 0 bases from J, leaving 14 bases between. Germline CDR1 GTSNPN, CDR2 SVGIG (reference sequence). DNA of the CDR3: TGTGCCTGGAGTGTACGCAGGGGACAACTGAACACTGAAGCTTTCTTT. Residues: CAWSVRRGQLNTEAFF.

This clone was observed a few times. The CDR3 bases are TGCGCCAGCAGCCGCCGGGACTCCGCCACAGATACGCAGTATTTT. Translated: CASSRRDSATDTQYF. The J gene is TRBJ2-3, the V gene TRBV4-1; TRBD2 is a possible D gene (6 bases). The CDR3 length is 15 residues. V lost 4 bases and J 2 bases, leaving 13 bases between the germline ends. Germline CDR1 is MGHRA and CDR2 is YSYEKL.

This clone was found a few times. This sequence joins TRBV29-1 and TRBJ1-3, with a tentative D call TRBD1 (6 bases). The CDR3 is 15 amino acids. The V end was cut by 4 bases, the J end by 0 bases, with 13 bases between. Germline V gene sequence: CDR1 SQVTM, CDR2 ANQGSEA. The DNA for the CDR3 is TGCAGCGTTGGGGTGGGGGCCAGCTCTGGAAACACCATATATTTT. Protein sequence: CSVGVGASSGNTIYF.

This chain connects TRBV14 to TRBJ1-1; D remains ambiguous. Trimming took 0 bases from V and 5 from J, leaving 7 bases between them. The CDR3 runs to 13 residues. Germline V gene data show CDR1 as SGHDN and CDR2 as FVKESK. DNA of the CDR3: TGTGCCAGCAGCCAAGACAGGAGGACTGAAGCTTTCTTT. Its translation is CASSQDRRTEAFF.

This rearrangement joins TRBV7-9 to TRBJ2-7; perhaps TRBD1 as D (5 bases). The CDR3 loop spans 16 amino acids. Trimming removed 4 bases from V and 4 bases from J, with 20 bases in between. Germline V gives CDR1 SEHNR, CDR2 FQNEAQ (reference sequence). The CDR3 sequence: CASSSSYGATGYEQYF. CDR3 nucleotides: TGTGCCAGCAGCTCATCCTACGGAGCAACAGGTTACGAGCAGTACTTC.

The chain employs TRBV30 and TRBJ2-5, with 9 bases identical to TRBD2. This CDR3 has 15 amino acids. The J segment lost 5 bases and the V segment lost 4 bases, leaving 11 bases of the junction unmatched. The germline V gene has CDR1 GTSNPN and CDR2 SVGIG (reference sequence). The CDR3 loop reads CAWTQAGGPEETQYF. CDR3 bases: TGTGCCTGGACCCAAGCGGGAGGCCCGGAGGAGACCCAGTACTTC.

This clone was detected a few times. The chain employs TRBV9 and TRBJ2-3; possibly TRBD2 for D (6 bases). Germline V gene data show CDR1 as SGDLS and CDR2 as YYNGEE. The length of the CDR3 is 16 residues. V lost 1 base, J lost 3 bases, and 15 bases lay in between. The CDR3 nucleotides are TGTGCCAGCAGCGTACAATGGGAGGCGGGTACAGATACGCAGTATTTT. It codes for CASSVQWEAGTDTQYF.

This clone was seen a handful of times. The genes are TRBV6-6 and TRBJ2-1, with 9 nucleotides matching TRBD2. Germline loops: CDR1 MNHNY, CDR2 SVGAGI (reference sequence). This CDR3 spans 13 amino acids. Trimming at V came to 7 bases and at J to 7 bases, leaving 5 bases not matched to a gene. This CDR3 reads CASNLGLANEQFF. CDR3 coding DNA: TGTGCCAGCAACCTAGGACTAGCGAATGAGCAGTTCTTC.

This clone was seen only a few times. V gene TRBV7-9 combines with J gene TRBJ2-5; D call uncertain. This CDR3 spans 12 amino acids. Trimming stripped 5 bases from V and 3 bases from J, with 7 bases between. Germline V gene lookup returns CDR1 SEHNR and CDR2 FQNEAQ (reference sequence). CDR3 in amino acids: CASSPGEETQYF. The CDR3 bases are TGTGCCAGCAGCCCTGGAGAAGAGACCCAGTACTTC.

This chain joins TRBV28 and TRBJ2-3; TRBD2 aligns across 10 bases. The CDR3 has 15 amino acids. V trimming: 3 bases; J trimming: 2 bases; junction bases outside the gene matches: 2. The V gene's germline CDR1 is MDHEN and CDR2 SYDVKM. The CDR3 DNA reads TGTGCCAGCAGTTTTGGACTAGCGGACACAGATACGCAGTATTTT. Protein sequence: CASSFGLADTDTQYF.

The sample holds a few counts of this clone. The chain couples TRBV5-4 to TRBJ2-3, with a possible D match to TRBD2 (6 bases). Germline V gene data show CDR1 as SGHNT and CDR2 as YYREEE (reference sequence). The CDR3 runs to 14 residues. With 2 bases removed from V and 2 bases from J, the gap between germline ends came to 9 bases. The CDR3 loop reads CASSFTGVTDTQYF. The CDR3 bases are TGTGCCAGCAGCTTTACGGGAGTCACAGATACGCAGTATTTT. Full variable domain (missing parts from reference TRBV5-4 and TRBJ2-3): ETGVTQSPTHLIKTRGQQVTLRCSSQSGHNTVSWYQQALGQGPQFIFQYYREEENGRGNFPPRFSGLQFPNYSSELNVNALELDDSALYLCASSFTGVTDTQYFGPGTRLTVL.